The clone carrying this T cell receptor beta chain was recorded many times. This CDR3 comprises 16 residues. J was trimmed by 7 bases and V by 5 bases; bases with no gene match: 12. Germline loops: CDR1 SGHAT, CDR2 FQNNGV. The data are from a study of blood T cells in healthy people across ages. The second PCR ran roughly 6 to 12 cycles with a sample-barcoded 5' primer and J-beta primers. TCRdb processed the 5' RACE reads anew with MiXCR; each CDR3 protein has one entry. The sample has around 800,000 distinct CDR3 sequences; about 46% are singletons. This receptor was obtained from a man older than 75 in good health. The source material was blood. The rearrangement joins TRBV11-2 to TRBJ2-1, with 9 bases aligning to TRBD1. The CDR3 is CASSLLWTGVQNEQFF. The DNA for the CDR3 is TGTGCCAGCAGCCTCCTCTGGACAGGGGTTCAAAATGAGCAGTTCTTC.